The rows below give T cell receptor beta chains drawn from one sample of a study of blood T cell repertoires in COVID-19. The table came from immunoSEQ multiplex PCR; TCRdb's copy has only in-frame clones and leaves some out. The data show around 100,000 clones, around four fifths seen once. Sequenced input: peripheral blood. Source of these receptors: a man in his fifties or sixties with active or convalescent COVID-19. CDR3s include the opening cysteine and the closing phenylalanine or tryptophan. The D gene is left open where the match is weak. Not all rows give a size; the values are once, few, many and, for expanded clones, a class.

J | V | D | size | length | DNA | CDR3
TRBJ2-7 | TRBV10-3 | TRBD1 | few | 14 | TGTGCCACTGCCGGGACAGGGTTTGACTACGAGCAGTACTTC | CATAGTGFDYEQYF
TRBJ2-3 | TRBV6-6 | . | . | 14 | TGTGCCAGCAGATCTCCCAGGGCTAGAGATACGCAGTATTTT | CASRSPRARDTQYF
TRBJ2-2 | TRBV2 | . | . | 16 | TGTGCCAGCAGTGAAGAGGACTCCACCGCCGCCGGGGAGCTGTTTTTT | CASSEEDSTAAGELFF
TRBJ1-4 | TRBV30 | . | . | 17 | TGTGCCGGCTATGGGAGCAGGAACCCCACAGAGGATGAAAAACTGTTTTTT | CAGYGSRNPTEDEKLFF
TRBJ2-7 | TRBV7-9 | . | . | 14 | TGTGCCAGCAGCTTGGTTCGGGATAGCCACGAGCAGTACTTC | CASSLVRDSHEQYF
TRBJ1-2 | TRBV5-4 | TRBD1 | . | 14 | TGTGCCAGCAGCCGGGACAGCTCTAACTATGGCTACACCTTC | CASSRDSSNYGYTF
TRBJ2-2 | TRBV15 | TRBD1 | . | 14 | TGTGCCACCAGCATAGACAGGGGAGCCGGGGAGCTGTTTTTT | CATSIDRGAGELFF
TRBJ2-7 | TRBV7-8 | . | . | 14 | TGTGCCAGCAGCCAAGGGGACAACCGATACGAGCAGTACTTC | CASSQGDNRYEQYF
TRBJ1-2 | TRBV24-1 | . | . | 14 | TGTGCCACCAGTGACCCGACGGGGAACTATGGCTACACCTTC | CATSDPTGNYGYTF
TRBJ2-2 | TRBV5-1 | . | . | 15 | TGCGCCAGCAGCCTGGGACAGGGACTAGCTAGGGAGCTGTTTTTT | CASSLGQGLARELFF
TRBJ1-3 | TRBV6-5 | . | . | 14 | TGTGCCAGCAACCCCCCGGGGAGTGAGGGCACCATATATTTT | CASNPPGSEGTIYF
TRBJ2-3 | TRBV6-2/TRBV6-3 | . | once | 14 | TGTGCCAGCAGTTACGGGGGGTACACAGATACGCAGTATTTT | CASSYGGYTDTQYF
TRBJ2-7 | TRBV19 | . | . | 17 | TGTGCCAGTAGTGCCACCTATAGGAGGACAGACTCCTACGAGCAGTACTTC | CASSATYRRTDSYEQYF
TRBJ2-2 | TRBV7-3 | TRBD2 | . | 16 | TGTGCCAGCAGCTTAAATGGACTAGCGCAAGCCGGGGAGCTGTTTTTT | CASSLNGLAQAGELFF
TRBJ2-5 | TRBV6-5 | TRBD2 | . | 15 | TGTGCCAGCAGTTACGGCGCGGGAGGATCCGAGACCCAGTACTTC | CASSYGAGGSETQYF
TRBJ1-5 | TRBV11-3 | TRBD1 | . | 15 | TGTGCCAGCAGAGTCGGACAGGGGAGGAATCAGCCCCAGCATTTT | CASRVGQGRNQPQHF
TRBJ1-2 | TRBV5-6 | TRBD1 | once | 14 | TGTGCCAGCAGCTCGGACAGGGGAAACTATGGCTACACCTTC | CASSSDRGNYGYTF
TRBJ2-3 | TRBV11-3 | . | . | 14 | TGTGCCAGCAGCTTACACGGGAGTACAGATACGCAGTATTTT | CASSLHGSTDTQYF
TRBJ2-2 | TRBV7-6 | . | once | 15 | TGTGCCAGCAGCCCAATGGGACAGAACACCGGGGAGCTGTTTTTT | CASSPMGQNTGELFF
TRBJ2-3 | TRBV6-2/TRBV6-3 | . | . | 14 | TGTGCCAGCAGTTCCCCGGGACTCACAGATACGCAGTATTTT | CASSSPGLTDTQYF
TRBJ1-1 | TRBV7-9 | . | . | 15 | TGTGCCAGCAGCCGGACGGGAGAGAGTTTCACTGAAGCTTTCTTT | CASSRTGESFTEAFF
TRBJ2-5 | TRBV9 | TRBD1 | . | 14 | TGTGCCAGCAGCGCCTCGACAGGGTCAGAGACCCAGTACTTC | CASSASTGSETQYF
TRBJ2-2 | TRBV5-1 | TRBD2 | . | 17 | TGCGCCAGCAGCTCGGCACCGGGGGGAGGGCCAACCGGGGAGCTGTTTTTT | CASSSAPGGGPTGELFF
TRBJ2-2 | TRBV14 | . | . | 15 | TGTGCCAGCAGCCCCCGGTCGGGAGTCACCGGGGAGCTGTTTTTT | CASSPRSGVTGELFF
TRBJ2-2 | TRBV5-4 | TRBD2 | . | 16 | TGTGCCAGCAGCCCCCCTAGCGGGAGAAACACCGGGGAGCTGTTTTTT | CASSPPSGRNTGELFF
TRBJ2-2 | TRBV6-5 | . | . | 15 | TGTGCCAGCAGTTTCCGGGACACAAACACCGGGGAGCTGTTTTTT | CASSFRDTNTGELFF
TRBJ2-5 | TRBV2 | . | . | 13 | TGTGCCACCATAGCGGAATCCGGGGAGACCCAGTACTTC | CATIAESGETQYF
TRBJ2-3 | TRBV21-1 | . | few | 23 | TGTGCCAGCAGCAAAGCGCTTTCGGACAGGGCCTATCTCATTTGGATTACCACAGATACGCAGTATTTT | CASSKALSDRAYLIWITTDTQYF
TRBJ1-5 | TRBV5-6 | . | . | 15 | TGTGCCAGCAGCCCGGGAGTTCAGACCAATCAGCCCCAGCATTTT | CASSPGVQTNQPQHF
TRBJ1-1 | TRBV9 | . | few | 13 | TGTGCCAGCAGCGTAGCAGGGCGGACTGAAGCTTTCTTT | CASSVAGRTEAFF
TRBJ2-2 | TRBV27 | . | once | 13 | TGTGCCAGCAGTCCGGGGGTTGGCGGGGAGCTGTTTTTT | CASSPGVGGELFF
TRBJ1-5 | TRBV7-9 | TRBD1 | . | 16 | TGTGCCAGCAGCTCAGGGGGTTCCTCTAGCAATCAGCCCCAGCATTTT | CASSSGGSSSNQPQHF
TRBJ2-5 | TRBV19 | . | . | 14 | TGTGCCAGTAGTATAGGGACTGTGGGGGAGACCCAGTACTTC | CASSIGTVGETQYF
TRBJ1-1 | TRBV5-1 | . | . | 15 | TGCGCCAGCAGCTTGATTGTCGGGGAGAACACTGAAGCTTTCTTT | CASSLIVGENTEAFF
TRBJ2-7 | TRBV7-2 | TRBD2 | . | 14 | TGTGCCAGCAGCTTGACTAGCGGGCCCTACGAGCAGTACTTC | CASSLTSGPYEQYF
TRBJ1-1 | TRBV3-1/TRBV3-2 | . | . | 16 | TGTGCCAGCAGCCAAGATCGGGTAGCAACCATGTATGAAGCTTTCTTT | CASSQDRVATMYEAFF
TRBJ2-7 | TRBV6-5 | . | . | 15 | TGTGCCAGCAGGCAGCCAGGCGTCTACACCTACGAGCAGTACTTC | CASRQPGVYTYEQYF
TRBJ2-1 | TRBV11-2 | TRBD2 | . | 16 | TGTGCCAGCAGCTCCCCGCTACTAGCGGGATTCAATGAGCAGTTCTTC | CASSSPLLAGFNEQFF
TRBJ1-1 | TRBV24-1 | TRBD1 | . | 16 | TGTGCCACCAGTGATTCAAGACAGGGGGCGAGCACTGAAGCTTTCTTT | CATSDSRQGASTEAFF
TRBJ1-1 | TRBV24-1 | . | . | 11 | TGTGCCACCGGAGCCGGCACTGAAGCTTTCTTT | CATGAGTEAFF
TRBJ2-7 | TRBV27 | TRBD1 | few | 14 | TGTGCCAGCAGTTTAATTCAGGGGGCCCACGAGCAGTACTTC | CASSLIQGAHEQYF
TRBJ1-2 | TRBV11-3 | TRBD1 | once | 15 | TGTGCCAGCAGCCCATTGGACAGGGGAGCGGCTGGCTACACCTTC | CASSPLDRGAAGYTF
TRBJ1-1 | TRBV9 | . | . | 14 | TGTGCCAGCACCCCCCTGGGCGCAAACACTGAAGCTTTCTTT | CASTPLGANTEAFF
TRBJ1-1 | TRBV19 | TRBD1 | . | 16 | TGTGCCAGTAGTATAGGGAAGATCACAGGGGGCGCTGAAGCTTTCTTT | CASSIGKITGGAEAFF
TRBJ2-3 | TRBV7-8 | . | once | 17 | TGTGCCAGCAGCTCACGGACCACGAATAGCGGCACAGATACGCAGTATTTT | CASSSRTTNSGTDTQYF
TRBJ1-2 | TRBV18 | TRBD1 | few | 17 | TGTGCCAGCTCACAACTACCCTCTGGGACAGGGGGCGATGGCTACACCTTC | CASSQLPSGTGGDGYTF
TRBJ2-7 | TRBV19 | TRBD1 | many | 13 | TGTGCCAGTAGTTCCTCAGGGGGCTGGGAGCAGTACTTC | CASSSSGGWEQYF
TRBJ2-2 | TRBV9 | TRBD2 | . | 16 | TGTGCCAGCAGCGTAGGCCCTAGCGGGACCGCCGGGGAGCTGTTTTTT | CASSVGPSGTAGELFF